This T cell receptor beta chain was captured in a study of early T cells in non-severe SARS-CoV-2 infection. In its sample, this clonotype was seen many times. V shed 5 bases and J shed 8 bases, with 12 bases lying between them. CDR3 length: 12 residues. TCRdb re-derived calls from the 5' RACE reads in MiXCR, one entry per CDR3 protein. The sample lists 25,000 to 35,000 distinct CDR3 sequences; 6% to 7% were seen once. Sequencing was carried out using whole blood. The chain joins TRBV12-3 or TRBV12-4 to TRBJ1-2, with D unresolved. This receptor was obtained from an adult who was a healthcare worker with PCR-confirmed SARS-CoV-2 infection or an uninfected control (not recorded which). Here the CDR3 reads CASSLAGLGYTF. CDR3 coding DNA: TGTGCCAGCAGTCTGGCCGGTTTGGGCTACACCTTC.